This TCR beta chain was sequenced in a study of T and B cells in COVID-19 patients. Study background: Of roughly 22 active-infection patients, 12 were critically ill with mechanical ventilation or extracorporeal membrane oxygenation. Whole-study findings and limits: Active COVID-19 showed highly clonal TRB repertoires; recovery showed diversity and richness above healthy donors.

This clonotype counts as medium-sized. Its antigen is undetermined. CDR3 size: 15 residues. The germline gives CDR1 SGHNT, CDR2 YYREEE (reference sequence). V shed 4 bases, J shed 5 bases, and the junction held 9 bases outside the gene matches. BIOMED2 TRB-A/B primer pools were used in multiplex TRB PCR. TCRdb re-called the multiplex PCR reads with MiXCR, one entry per CDR3 protein. The sample yields 1,500 to 2,500 distinct CDR3 sequences, under 30% seen once. Each TRB amplification used roughly 240-550 ng of genomic DNA from blood. This chain connects TRBV5-4 to TRBJ2-1, with 7 bases lining up with TRBD1. Sequencing input: blood. This sequence was found in a human donor with active COVID-19. The chain's CDR3 is CASSLPLGQNNEQFF. The CDR3 coding sequence is TGTGCCAGCAGCCTACCCCTGGGACAGAACAATGAGCAGTTCTTC.